The 29 T cell receptor beta chains in this list originate from one sample, sequenced in a study of blood T cell repertoires in COVID-19. Clones were sequenced by immunoSEQ multiplex PCR, and TCRdb holds only the in-frame ones, with some missing. The table lists under 300,000 clones, 70% to 85% of them singletons, with around 16% in the top ten. Sequences were obtained from PBMCs or T cells enriched from blood (not recorded which). These TCRs come from a man aged 40-50 years who had recovered from COVID-19.

CDR3 in DNA: TGTGCCAGCAGTTACGAGGGCGGGACGGGAAGAGAGACCCAGTACTTC. Amino acids: CASSYEGGTGRETQYF. The chain carries TRBV6-5 and TRBJ2-5; D possibly corresponds to TRBD2 (6 bases). This CDR3 has 16 residues. Germline assignment: CDR1 MNHEY and CDR2 SVGAGI. Trimming pared 2 bases from V and 4 bases from J, leaving 17 bases between.

V gene TRBV28 combines with J gene TRBJ2-7, with D possibly TRBD1 on 7 matching bases. CDR3 length equals 14 residues. V lost 5 bases and J lost 5, with 16 bases in between. Per the germline V gene, CDR1 is MDHEN and CDR2 is SYDVKM. The CDR3 here is CASSLTGTLHEQYF. CDR3 in DNA: TGTGCCAGCAGTCTGACAGGGACTCTCCACGAGCAGTACTTC.

The V gene is TRBV19, the J gene TRBJ2-2; 9 bases line up with TRBD1. CDR3 length: 15 amino acids. Germline CDR1 reads LNHDA; CDR2 reads SQIVND (reference sequence). V was pared by 8 bases and J by 6 bases, with 10 bases of the junction left unmatched. The CDR3 DNA is TGTGCCAGTTCCTGGGACAGGGAGGTCCCCGGGGAGCTGTTTTTT. The encoded protein is CASSWDREVPGELFF.

V and J are TRBV7-3 and TRBJ2-3, with D tentatively TRBD2 (6 bases). Germline-derived CDR1 and CDR2 are SGHTA and FQGTGA. CDR3 length equals 13 residues. V was shortened by 8 bases and J by 2 bases, with 11 bases between the two germline ends. As DNA, the CDR3 is TGTGCCAGCGGGCGGGGATCCACAGATACGCAGTATTTT. Translation gives CASGRGSTDTQYF.

This chain connects TRBV28 to TRBJ1-2, with D possibly matching TRBD1 (6 bases). Germline V lookup: CDR1 MDHEN, CDR2 SYDVKM. The length of the CDR3 is 12 residues. Trimming took 5 bases from V and 5 from J, leaving 9 bases between them. This CDR3 reads CASSAGQYGYTF. The CDR3 DNA reads TGTGCCAGCAGTGCAGGACAGTATGGCTACACCTTC.

With respect to this clone: At one end the junction does not follow the germline gene, possibly because of a read error. The chain uses TRBV5-8 and TRBJ1-2; possibly TRBD1 for D (5 bases). Germline V gives CDR1 SGHTS, CDR2 YDEGEE. This CDR3 has 11 amino acids. The CDR3 spells CASSLGTRVNF. The CDR3 nucleotides read TGTGCCAGCAGCTTGGGGACCAGGGTAAACTTC.

The chain has TRBV13 and TRBJ2-1, with a weak D call TRBD1 (5 bases). The CDR3 has 14 residues. The V and J ends lost 4 bases and 4 bases respectively, with 11 bases between them. CDR1 is PRHDT and CDR2 is FYEKMQ in the germline V gene (reference sequence). Here the CDR3 reads CASSSSGSYNEQFF. The CDR3 DNA is TGTGCCAGCAGCTCATCAGGGTCGTACAATGAGCAGTTCTTC.

This rearrangement joins TRBV6-5 to TRBJ1-4; TRBD1 agrees at 7 bases. The germline gives CDR1 MNHEY, CDR2 SVGAGI. The junction had 7 bases not matched to a gene; V was cut back by 5 bases and J by 4 bases. The CDR3 has 15 residues. The CDR3 protein is CASSRGQVLNEKLFF. CDR3 DNA: TGTGCCAGCAGTAGAGGACAGGTGCTTAATGAAAAACTGTTTTTT.

This chain links TRBV6-5 with TRBJ1-2; possibly TRBD1 for D (6 bases). This CDR3 is 15 amino acids long. Germline V gene lookup returns CDR1 MNHEY and CDR2 SVGAGI. Between the trimmed V and J ends, which lost 0 bases and 4 bases, there was a span of 12 bases. The DNA for the CDR3 is TGTGCCAGCAGTTACTCTCTGGGGGCGGGCTATGGCTACACCTTC. It yields the protein CASSYSLGAGYGYTF.

V and J are TRBV2 and TRBJ2-5, with D uncertain. Germline lookup yields CDR1 SNHLY and CDR2 FYNNEI. The CDR3 consists of 14 residues. Trimming removed 5 bases from V and 1 base from J, with 11 bases in between. The CDR3 spells CASSSKPSQETQYF. CDR3 nucleotide sequence: TGTGCCAGCAGTTCTAAGCCAAGCCAAGAGACCCAGTACTTC.

The J gene is TRBJ2-7, the V gene TRBV12-3 or TRBV12-4, with D hard to call. V dropped 3 bases and J dropped 4 bases, with 4 bases sitting between them. The CDR3 length is 11 residues. CDR3 region: CASSFRYEQYF. Written as DNA, the CDR3 is TGTGCCAGCAGTTTCCGGTACGAGCAGTACTTC.

This chain connects TRBV27 to TRBJ2-7; perhaps TRBD2 as D (5 bases). In germline, CDR1 is MNHEY, CDR2 SMNVEV (reference sequence). The CDR3 loop spans 13 amino acids. Trimming took off 3 bases at V and 3 bases at J, with 9 bases between the two ends. In DNA form, the CDR3 reads TGTGCCAGCAGTTTGGAGGAAAACTACGAGCAGTACTTC. Protein: CASSLEENYEQYF.

V is TRBV3-1 (or the pseudogene TRBV3-2) and J is TRBJ2-1, with D uncertain. The germline V gene encodes CDR1 LGHDT and CDR2 YNNKEL (reference sequence). V lost 1 base to trimming and J lost 9 bases, with 13 bases between them. This CDR3 is built from 14 residues. This CDR3 reads CASSQGPAESEQFF. The CDR3 DNA reads TGTGCCAGCAGCCAAGGGCCCGCGGAGAGTGAGCAGTTCTTC.

The chain recombines TRBV6-5 with TRBJ2-1; D possibly corresponds to TRBD2 (6 bases). V was pared by 5 bases and J by 10 bases, with 18 bases between. CDR1 is MNHEY and CDR2 is SVGAGI in the germline V gene. This CDR3 has 14 residues. The CDR3 reads CASSPPGRIREQFF. Written as DNA, the CDR3 is TGTGCCAGCAGTCCCCCCGGGAGAATAAGGGAGCAGTTCTTC.

This clone was detected ten times or more. The chain combines TRBV12-3 or TRBV12-4 with TRBJ2-2; no firm D call. The CDR3 sequence is 13 residues long. V dropped 2 bases and J dropped 4 bases, with 5 bases sitting between them. The DNA of the CDR3 is TGTGCCAGCAGTTTATCTCTCACCGGGGAGCTGTTTTTT. Its protein is CASSLSLTGELFF.

This chain links TRBV4-2 with TRBJ2-7; no definite D call. Trimming pared 0 bases from V and 2 bases from J, leaving 11 bases between. This CDR3 has 15 residues. Looked up from germline, CDR1 is LGHNA and CDR2 is YNFKEQ. CDR3 in amino acids: CASSQDPDEAYEQYF. CDR3 bases: TGTGCCAGCAGCCAAGACCCCGACGAGGCCTACGAGCAGTACTTC.

This clone was seen a few times. V is TRBV7-2 and J is TRBJ1-2; 10 bases match TRBD1. This CDR3 comprises 15 residues. CDR1 SGHTA and CDR2 FQGNSA come from the germline V gene. With 5 bases clipped from V and 4 bases from J, the junction kept 7 bases outside the gene matches. This CDR3 reads CASSRDRGLGYGYTF. The CDR3 region has the DNA TGTGCCAGCAGCCGGGACAGGGGTTTGGGCTATGGCTACACCTTC.

This rearrangement joins TRBV2 to TRBJ1-1; a possible D gene is TRBD1 (5 bases). Germline V gene sequence: CDR1 SNHLY, CDR2 FYNNEI. The V gene lost 10 bases and the J gene lost 7 bases, with 13 bases spanning the gap. This CDR3 spans 11 amino acids. Written as DNA, the CDR3 is TGTGCCACCCAAAAGGGGTATGAAGCTTTCTTT. Its translation: CATQKGYEAFF.

V gene TRBV3-1 (or the pseudogene TRBV3-2) combines with J gene TRBJ1-2; D not resolved. The CDR3 runs to 13 residues. Trimming left V 4 bases short and J 6 bases short, with 12 bases between. In germline, CDR1 is LGHDT, CDR2 YNNKEL (reference sequence). The CDR3 loop is CASSPRPEDGYTF. The CDR3 DNA sequence: TGTGCCAGCAGCCCCCGTCCCGAGGATGGCTACACCTTC.

The V and J genes are TRBV6-1 and TRBJ1-3; possibly TRBD1 for D (5 bases). Germline values: CDR1 MNHNS, CDR2 SASEGT. The V end was cut by 2 bases, the J end by 4 bases, with 9 bases between. CDR3 length: 14 amino acids. The CDR3 DNA reads as TGTGCCAGCAGTGAAATTAGGGGCGGAAACACCATATATTTT. Its translation: CASSEIRGGNTIYF.

The V and J genes are TRBV29-1 and TRBJ1-4; D uncertain. The V and J ends lost 1 base and 8 bases respectively, with 11 bases between them. This CDR3 has 13 residues. CDR1 is SQVTM, CDR2 ANQGSEA, per germline. This chain's CDR3 is CSVEVYGGEKLFF. The CDR3 nucleotides are TGCAGCGTTGAAGTCTACGGCGGGGAAAAACTGTTTTTT.

The chain employs TRBV6-6 and TRBJ2-5; unclear D gene. Deletions cut 0 bases from V and 4 bases from J, with 3 bases between. Per germline, CDR1 MNHNY and CDR2 SVGAGI (reference sequence). The CDR3 has 12 residues. CDR3 residues: CASSYSRETQYF. Written as DNA, the CDR3 is TGTGCCAGCAGTTACTCGAGAGAGACCCAGTACTTC.

The V call is TRBV7-2, the J call TRBJ2-1; 12 nucleotides line up with TRBD2. Germline V gene sequence: CDR1 SGHTA, CDR2 FQGNSA. V shed 3 bases and J 10 bases; nucleotides not matched to a gene: 1. The CDR3 runs 13 residues. The CDR3 is CASSFGLAGEQFF. The CDR3 bases are TGTGCCAGCAGCTTCGGACTAGCGGGGGAGCAGTTCTTC.

The rearrangement uses TRBV7-2 and TRBJ2-1; 10 positions match TRBD2. Germline CDR1 is SGHTA and CDR2 is FQGNSA. V lost 4 bases to trimming and J lost 6 bases; unmatched junction nucleotides: 6. This CDR3 has 15 residues. The CDR3 DNA sequence: TGTGCCAGCAGCTCCGGACTAGCGGAGGGCAATGAGCAGTTCTTC. This gives the protein CASSSGLAEGNEQFF.

Turning to this clone: Other nucleotide sequences in the sample specify the same CDR3. The CDR3 reads CAWRLAGGPDTQYF. In nucleotides, the CDR3 is TGTGCCTGGCGACTAGCGGGGGGCCCAGATACGCAGTATTTT. This rearrangement joins TRBV30 to TRBJ2-3; 13 bases are shared with TRBD2. V dropped 5 bases and J dropped 4; count of bases not matched to a gene: 3. The germline gives CDR1 GTSNPN, CDR2 SVGIG (reference sequence). There are 14 residues in the CDR3.

The CDR3 sequence is CASSSGQLSGNTIYF. CDR3 DNA sequence: TGTGCCAGCTCATCGGGACAGCTCTCTGGAAACACCATATATTTT. This chain links TRBV18 with TRBJ1-3; 7 nucleotides line up with TRBD1. In germline, CDR1 is KGHSH, CDR2 LQKENI. After removal of 5 bases from V and 0 bases from J, the junction contained 4 bases not matched to a gene. This CDR3 region has 15 residues. The full variable domain, rest sourced from reference TRBV18 and TRBJ1-3, is NAGVMQNPRHLVRRRGQEARLRCSPMKGHSHVYWYRQLPEEGLKFMVYLQKENIIDESGMPKERFSAEFPKEGPSILRIQQVVRGDSAAYFCASSSGQLSGNTIYFGEGSWLTVV.

This chain joins TRBV19 and TRBJ2-1; D call uncertain. Per the germline V gene, CDR1 is LNHDA and CDR2 is SQIVND (reference sequence). The V end was cut by 3 bases, the J end by 9 bases, with 12 bases between. The CDR3 runs 13 residues. In DNA form, the CDR3 reads TGTGCCAGTAGTATTGGGCCCGGTTTTGAGCAGTTCTTC. It yields the protein CASSIGPGFEQFF.

The CDR3 DNA reads TGTGCCAGCTCACCATCACGGGGGGATCAGCCCCAGCATTTT. The encoded protein is CASSPSRGDQPQHF. The chain uses TRBV18 and TRBJ1-5; perhaps TRBD1 as D (5 bases). CDR3 size: 14 residues. Germline V gene sequence: CDR1 KGHSH, CDR2 LQKENI. V gave up 2 bases and J gave up 5 bases, with 10 bases separating them. Filled out from reference TRBV18 and TRBJ1-5, the complete variable domain reads NAGVMQNPRHLVRRRGQEARLRCSPMKGHSHVYWYRQLPEEGLKFMVYLQKENIIDESGMPKERFSAEFPKEGPSILRIQQVVRGDSAAYFCASSPSRGDQPQHFGDGTRLSIL.

This chain connects TRBV7-8 to TRBJ1-2; possibly TRBD1 for D (5 bases). V was trimmed by 7 bases and J by 3 bases, leaving 12 bases between them. The CDR3 loop spans 13 amino acids. CDR1 is SGHVS, CDR2 FQNEAQ, per germline. The CDR3 sequence is CASTGGSDYGYTF. CDR3 nucleotide sequence: TGTGCCAGCACCGGGGGGAGCGACTATGGCTACACCTTC.